This is a list of T cell receptor beta chains from one sample in a study of blood T cell repertoires in COVID-19. The assay was immunoSEQ multiplex PCR, and TCRdb's table has in-frame clones only and misses some. The table records 150,000 to 190,000 clones, roughly 81% of them present only once. Sequencing was performed on peripheral blood. These receptors originate from a woman aged 60-75 years with COVID-19, enrolled during active disease. Both conserved end residues are part of each CDR3. Fields, in order: D gene, V gene, J gene, clone size, CDR3 length, CDR3 protein, CDR3 DNA. A D gene is named only where the DNA matches it firmly. Where a row states a size, it is once, few, many or the class of an expanded clone; other rows omit it.

D: NA; V: TRBV18; J: TRBJ2-7; size: NA; length: 14; CDR3: CASSPFAGTYEQYF; DNA: TGTGCCAGCTCACCATTTGCGGGTACCTACGAGCAGTACTTC
D: TRBD2; V: TRBV6-4; J: TRBJ2-1; size: NA; length: 14; CDR3: CASSGTSGGNEQFF; DNA: TGTGCCAGCAGTGGGACTAGCGGGGGCAATGAGCAGTTCTTC
D: NA; V: TRBV27; J: TRBJ1-2; size: NA; length: 13; CDR3: CASSLWAGDGYTF; DNA: TGTGCCAGCAGTTTATGGGCCGGGGATGGCTACACCTTC
D: TRBD1; V: TRBV5-6; J: TRBJ1-2; size: NA; length: 15; CDR3: CASSDKGQGDYGYTF; DNA: TGTGCCAGCAGCGACAAGGGACAGGGCGACTATGGCTACACCTTC
D: TRBD1; V: TRBV18; J: TRBJ2-7; size: NA; length: 14; CDR3: CASSPRTGSYEQYF; DNA: TGTGCCAGCTCACCGCGGACAGGATCCTACGAGCAGTACTTC
D: NA; V: TRBV7-6; J: TRBJ1-4; size: NA; length: 13; CDR3: CASSPWPNEKLFF; DNA: TGTGCCAGCAGCCCCTGGCCTAATGAAAAACTGTTTTTT
D: NA; V: TRBV27; J: TRBJ2-1; size: NA; length: 15; CDR3: CASTTGTRSYNEQFF; DNA: TGTGCCAGCACCACCGGGACACGCTCCTACAATGAGCAGTTCTTC
D: TRBD2; V: TRBV6-4; J: TRBJ2-3; size: NA; length: 14; CDR3: CASSGLAGADTQYF; DNA: TGTGCCAGCAGTGGACTAGCGGGAGCAGATACGCAGTATTTT
D: NA; V: TRBV10-1; J: TRBJ1-1; size: once; length: 13; CDR3: CASRGTLNTEAFF; DNA: TGCGCCAGCAGGGGGACTCTAAACACTGAAGCTTTCTTT
D: NA; V: TRBV11-2; J: TRBJ1-2; size: NA; length: 14; CDR3: CASSLTGHNYGYTF; DNA: TGTGCCAGCAGCTTAACAGGGCACAACTATGGCTACACCTTC
D: TRBD1; V: TRBV30; J: TRBJ1-1; size: NA; length: 12; CDR3: CAGAGDRVRAFF; DNA: TGTGCCGGAGCCGGGGACAGGGTGCGAGCTTTCTTT
D: NA; V: TRBV12-3/TRBV12-4; J: TRBJ1-3; size: NA; length: 12; CDR3: CASSLLGNTIYF; DNA: TGTGCCAGCAGTTTACTCGGAAACACCATATATTTT
D: TRBD1; V: TRBV6-5; J: TRBJ2-2; size: NA; length: 15; CDR3: CASRGDRGRFGELFF; DNA: TGTGCCAGCAGGGGCGACAGGGGGCGCTTCGGGGAGCTGTTTTTT
D: NA; V: TRBV4-2; J: TRBJ2-2; size: NA; length: 15; CDR3: CASSQDAMNTGELFF; DNA: TGTGCCAGCAGCCAAGATGCGATGAACACCGGGGAGCTGTTTTTT
D: NA; V: TRBV12-3/TRBV12-4; J: TRBJ2-3; size: NA; length: 13; CDR3: CASSPLRTDTQYF; DNA: TGTGCCAGCTCCCCCCTCCGCACAGATACGCAGTATTTT
D: TRBD2; V: TRBV2; J: TRBJ2-5; size: NA; length: 15; CDR3: CASSRRLAAKETQYF; DNA: TGTGCCAGCAGTCGGAGACTAGCGGCTAAAGAGACCCAGTACTTC
D: TRBD1; V: TRBV18; J: TRBJ2-7; size: NA; length: 14; CDR3: CASSAGQGAGEQYF; DNA: TGTGCCAGCTCAGCGGGACAGGGGGCGGGAGAGCAGTACTTC
D: TRBD1; V: TRBV20-1; J: TRBJ1-1; size: NA; length: 15; CDR3: CSAGGQGGVNTEAFF; DNA: TGCAGTGCTGGTGGACAGGGTGGGGTGAACACTGAAGCTTTCTTT
D: TRBD1; V: TRBV5-1; J: TRBJ2-5; size: NA; length: 14; CDR3: CASSLGQVGETQYF; DNA: TGCGCCAGCAGCCTAGGACAGGTGGGAGAGACCCAGTACTTC
D: NA; V: TRBV7-8; J: TRBJ2-7; size: few; length: 15; CDR3: CASSFRRAGTYEQYF; DNA: TGTGCCAGCAGCTTTCGGAGGGCAGGGACCTACGAGCAGTACTTC
D: TRBD1; V: TRBV4-1; J: TRBJ1-1; size: NA; length: 14; CDR3: CASSLQGQNTEAFF; DNA: TGCGCCAGCAGCCTACAGGGGCAGAACACTGAAGCTTTCTTT
D: NA; V: TRBV10-3; J: TRBJ2-7; size: NA; length: 11; CDR3: CAISEAYEQYF; DNA: TGTGCCATCTCTGAGGCCTACGAGCAGTACTTC
D: NA; V: TRBV11-2; J: TRBJ1-6; size: NA; length: 17; CDR3: CASSLVGVQAHNSPLHF; DNA: TGTGCCAGCAGCTTAGTTGGAGTACAAGCCCATAATTCACCCCTCCACTTT
D: NA; V: TRBV10-3; J: TRBJ2-3; size: NA; length: 13; CDR3: CAISENSRDTQYF; DNA: TGTGCCATCAGTGAAAATAGTAGAGATACGCAGTATTTT
D: NA; V: TRBV5-1; J: TRBJ1-5; size: few; length: 15; CDR3: CASSYGGDSNQPQHF; DNA: TGCGCCAGCTCCTATGGGGGGGATAGCAATCAGCCCCAGCATTTT
D: TRBD1; V: TRBV11-3; J: TRBJ1-6; size: NA; length: 15; CDR3: CASKGPGRGNSPLHF; DNA: TGTGCCAGCAAAGGCCCGGGCAGGGGGAATTCACCCCTCCACTTT
D: NA; V: TRBV12-3/TRBV12-4; J: TRBJ1-5; size: NA; length: 13; CDR3: CASRTDSNQPQHF; DNA: TGTGCCAGCAGGACTGATAGCAATCAGCCCCAGCATTTT
D: TRBD1; V: TRBV18; J: TRBJ1-2; size: once; length: 13; CDR3: CASSPDRDYGYTF; DNA: TGTGCCAGCTCACCCGACAGGGACTATGGCTACACCTTC
D: NA; V: TRBV9; J: TRBJ1-1; size: NA; length: 13; CDR3: CASSVGRNTEAFF; DNA: TGTGCCAGCAGCGTAGGGAGGAACACTGAAGCTTTCTTT
D: NA; V: TRBV6-5; J: TRBJ1-1; size: NA; length: 14; CDR3: CASITTGLPTEAFF; DNA: TGTGCCAGCATAACCACGGGTCTCCCTACTGAAGCTTTCTTT
D: TRBD2; V: TRBV10-3; J: TRBJ2-3; size: NA; length: 15; CDR3: CAIRLAGGGTDTQYF; DNA: TGTGCCATCAGATTAGCGGGGGGAGGCACAGATACGCAGTATTTT
D: TRBD1; V: TRBV6-5; J: TRBJ2-7; size: NA; length: 12; CDR3: CASTGQGNEQYF; DNA: TGTGCCAGCACGGGACAGGGGAACGAGCAGTACTTC
D: TRBD1; V: TRBV6-5; J: TRBJ1-2; size: NA; length: 15; CDR3: CASTSITTGYYGYTF; DNA: TGTGCCAGCACCTCCATTACGACAGGGTACTATGGCTACACCTTC
D: TRBD1; V: TRBV6-4; J: TRBJ1-2; size: NA; length: 15; CDR3: CASSGEAGGLGGYTF; DNA: TGTGCCAGCAGTGGTGAAGCAGGGGGCCTAGGTGGCTACACCTTC
D: NA; V: TRBV14; J: TRBJ1-1; size: once; length: 12; CDR3: CASSQIGVGAFF; DNA: TGTGCCAGCAGCCAAATCGGGGTAGGGGCTTTCTTT
D: NA; V: TRBV11-3; J: TRBJ2-5; size: once; length: 13; CDR3: CASSLYNQETQYF; DNA: TGTGCCAGCAGCTTGTACAACCAAGAGACCCAGTACTTC
D: NA; V: TRBV5-5; J: TRBJ1-6; size: NA; length: 15; CDR3: CASSLETGRGSPLHF; DNA: TGTGCCAGCAGCTTGGAGACAGGTAGAGGTTCACCCCTCCACTTT
D: TRBD1; V: TRBV5-1; J: TRBJ1-4; size: NA; length: 15; CDR3: CASRPDRATNEKLFF; DNA: TGCGCCAGCAGACCGGACAGGGCAACTAATGAAAAACTGTTTTTT
D: TRBD1; V: TRBV6-5; J: TRBJ1-5; size: many; length: 13; CDR3: CASSSTGNQPQHF; DNA: TGTGCCAGCAGTTCGACAGGGAATCAGCCCCAGCATTTT
D: NA; V: TRBV7-7; J: TRBJ1-3; size: NA; length: 14; CDR3: CASSVGGSGNTIYF; DNA: TGTGCCAGCAGCGTCGGCGGCTCTGGAAACACCATATATTTT
D: TRBD2; V: TRBV4-1; J: TRBJ2-1; size: once; length: 18; CDR3: CASSQIAGRRTSYNEQFF; DNA: TGCGCCAGCAGCCAAATAGCGGGACGGCGGACGTCCTACAATGAGCAGTTCTTC
D: TRBD1; V: TRBV6-6; J: TRBJ1-1; size: NA; length: 14; CDR3: CASRNRGLETEAFF; DNA: TGTGCCAGCAGAAACAGGGGGCTGGAAACTGAAGCTTTCTTT